This T cell receptor (beta chain) was captured in a study of shared clonotypes between healthy human individuals. For the study at large: The study enrolled a couple of women and three men aged 18 to 49.

It was 200 ng DNA, around 33,000 T cell genomes, that sorted-subset replicate PCRs used. Sequencing was performed with immunoSEQ multiplex PCR; in TCRdb, only in-frame clones are kept and a portion is missing. The sample includes around 1.5 million clones, roughly 98% of them seen just once. The CDR3 loop spans 15 amino acids. CDR1 LNHDA and CDR2 SQIVND come from the germline V gene (reference sequence). V was trimmed by 1 base and J by 4 bases, leaving 13 bases between them. Study-wide results and limits: Tissues were not sampled, only blood, and their repertoires likely differ. Owing to a small donor count, the genetic and exposure-history diversity represented was limited.

Note on this clone: What it recognizes is unknown.

The chain couples TRBV19 to TRBJ2-5; D ambiguous. The sequencing input was naive CD4+ T cells sorted from blood. Subset described: CD45RA+ positively selected. The receptor comes from a man aged 25 to 40 in good health. The CDR3 DNA sequence: TGTGCCAGTAGTATAGGGGAAGGGTGGCGAGAGACCCAGTACTTC. The encoded protein is CASSIGEGWRETQYF.